A single sample is the source of the 31 T cell receptor beta chains below, sequenced in a study of blood T cell repertoires in COVID-19. Sequenced by immunoSEQ multiplex PCR; TCRdb stores in-frame clones only, minus some. The sample has about 68,000 clones; more than 70% are singletons. Sequencing was performed on peripheral blood. These receptors were obtained from a man aged 45-60 years with active COVID-19.

This chain joins TRBV6-5 and TRBJ1-3, with D maybe TRBD1 (6 bases). There are 14 residues in the CDR3. In germline, CDR1 is MNHEY, CDR2 SVGAGI. With 5 bases removed from V and 6 bases from J, the gap between germline ends came to 14 bases. The CDR3 sequence: CASSPWGGPNTIYF. The DNA of the CDR3 is TGTGCCAGCAGTCCCTGGGGGGGCCCAAACACCATATATTTT.

The count of this clone is one. The chain has TRBV12-5 and TRBJ2-1; D might be TRBD2 (7 bases). With 4 bases removed from V and 3 bases from J, the gap between germline ends came to 13 bases. The germline gives CDR1 LGHNT, CDR2 FRNRAP. The length of the CDR3 is 15 residues. This CDR3 reads CASGSRGAFYNEQFF. In nucleotides, the CDR3 is TGTGCTAGTGGTTCACGGGGGGCCTTCTACAATGAGCAGTTCTTC.

The gene calls are TRBV5-4 and TRBJ2-5; weak D call: TRBD1 (6 bases). V dropped 4 bases and J dropped 0 bases, with 16 bases sitting between them. The CDR3 has 16 amino acids. CDR1 SGHNT and CDR2 YYREEE come from the germline V gene (reference sequence). The CDR3 coding sequence is TGTGCCAGCAGCACCCTGGGGGCGCCGAACCAAGAGACCCAGTACTTC. Its protein is CASSTLGAPNQETQYF.

J is TRBJ2-1 and V is TRBV4-1, with 7 bases fitting TRBD2. With V trimmed by 4 bases and J by 8 bases, 8 bases remained unmatched. This CDR3 has 14 amino acids. The germline CDR1 and CDR2 sequences are MGHRA and YSYEKL. The CDR3 is CASSPEFAGDEQFF. CDR3 nucleotides: TGCGCCAGCAGCCCGGAGTTTGCGGGGGATGAGCAGTTCTTC.

The chain recombines TRBV5-6 with TRBJ1-2; the D is unclear. Trimming took 2 bases from V and 4 from J, leaving 15 bases between them. From germline, CDR1 is SGHDT and CDR2 YYEEEE. The CDR3 loop spans 15 amino acids. The CDR3 protein is CASSFLGSGSYGYTF. CDR3 nucleotide sequence: TGTGCCAGCAGCTTTTTGGGAAGCGGAAGCTATGGCTACACCTTC.

In DNA form, the CDR3 reads TGTGCCAGCGGAGCGGGTGGGACCCAGTACTTC. Protein: CASGAGGTQYF. This chain joins TRBV25-1 and TRBJ2-5; a possible D gene is TRBD2 (6 bases). Between the trimmed V and J ends, which lost 8 bases and 7 bases, there was a span of 11 bases. The length of the CDR3 is 11 residues. Germline values: CDR1 MGHDK, CDR2 SYGVNS.

This sequence joins TRBV7-2 and TRBJ2-7; possibly TRBD1 for D (6 bases). CDR3 length: 14 amino acids. V lost 4 bases and J 3 bases, leaving 13 bases between the germline ends. Germline lookup yields CDR1 SGHTA and CDR2 FQGNSA. The CDR3 loop is CASSSQQGNYEQYF. The CDR3 DNA reads TGTGCCAGCAGCTCCCAGCAGGGGAACTACGAGCAGTACTTC.

The chain uses TRBV9 and TRBJ2-5; the match to TRBD2 covers 11 bases. The ends lost 4 bases at V and 5 bases at J; junction bases unmatched: 7. The CDR3 extends over 15 amino acids. Looked up from germline, CDR1 is SGDLS and CDR2 is YYNGEE. The CDR3 coding sequence is TGTGCCAGCAGCACTAGAGCTAGCGGGGGGGAGACCCAGTACTTC. Protein sequence: CASSTRASGGETQYF.

The CDR3 coding sequence is TGCGCCAGCAGCCCCGGTCCAGCGTCTACATTAAAAATCCTTCCACCGCCTAACACTGAAGCTTTCTTT. It yields the protein CASSPGPASTLKILPPPNTEAFF. The chain recombines TRBV5-1 with TRBJ1-1; D remains ambiguous. Germline CDR1 is SGHRS and CDR2 is YFSETQ. Deletions cut 4 bases from V and 2 bases from J, with 39 bases between. The CDR3 has 23 residues.

The rearrangement uses TRBV5-6 and TRBJ1-2, with unresolved D. CDR1 is SGHDT, CDR2 YYEEEE, per germline. Between the trimmed V and J ends, which lost 2 bases and 8 bases, there was a span of 13 bases. The CDR3 is made up of 13 amino acids. The CDR3 DNA is TGTGCCAGCAGCTTTGGCCGGGGTGGGGGCTACACCTTC. Amino acids: CASSFGRGGGYTF.

CDR3: CASSYSSGSNTGELFF. The DNA of the CDR3 is TGTGCCAGCAGTTACTCTTCCGGGAGCAACACCGGGGAGCTGTTTTTT. The chain couples TRBV6-5 to TRBJ2-2, with a tentative D call TRBD2 (6 bases). Trimming stripped 0 bases from V and 2 bases from J, with 10 bases between. Germline V CDR1 and CDR2: MNHEY, SVGAGI. The CDR3 is 16 amino acids.

V is TRBV6-5 and J is TRBJ2-3; 7 bases align to TRBD1. This CDR3 is 14 amino acids long. Germline V CDR1 and CDR2: MNHEY, SVGAGI. The ends lost 7 bases at V and 2 bases at J; junction bases unmatched: 6. CDR3 sequence reads: CASTGDSPTDTQYF. The DNA of the CDR3 is TGTGCCAGCACTGGGGACAGCCCCACAGATACGCAGTATTTT.

The chain links TRBV6-4 to TRBJ1-2, with D possibly matching TRBD1 (5 bases). V was shortened by 5 bases and J by 7 bases, with 17 bases between the two germline ends. Per germline, CDR1 MRHNA and CDR2 SNTAGT. The CDR3 consists of 14 residues. The CDR3 DNA follows: TGTGCCAGCAGTCCGGGACTATACTGGGGTGGCTACACCTTC. It is translated as CASSPGLYWGGYTF.

The rearrangement uses TRBV27 and TRBJ2-2, with D tentatively TRBD2 (6 bases). V was shortened by 2 bases and J by 3 bases, with 10 bases between the two germline ends. Germline V gene data show CDR1 as MNHEY and CDR2 as SMNVEV (reference sequence). This CDR3 contains 15 residues. The CDR3 sequence: CASSLRERDTGELFF. DNA for the CDR3: TGTGCCAGCAGTTTACGGGAGAGAGACACCGGGGAGCTGTTTTTT.

J is TRBJ2-1 and V is TRBV5-4; D is ambiguous. The CDR3 loop spans 17 amino acids. Per germline, CDR1 SGHNT and CDR2 YYREEE (reference sequence). The germline V and J ends were trimmed by 0 bases and 8 bases, with 21 bases remaining between them. CDR3 in amino acids: CASSLGPKRSSPYEQFF. The CDR3 DNA is TGTGCCAGCAGCTTGGGGCCTAAGCGATCCTCCCCCTATGAGCAGTTCTTC.

This chain links TRBV11-2 with TRBJ1-2; 8 nucleotides line up with TRBD1. In germline, CDR1 is SGHAT, CDR2 FQNNGV. CDR3 length: 15 amino acids. V lost 2 bases, J lost 6 bases, and 8 bases stayed unmatched. CDR3 residues: CASSLTLTGEDGYTF. The CDR3 DNA follows: TGTGCCAGCAGCTTAACGCTGACAGGGGAGGATGGCTACACCTTC.

This chain links TRBV7-9 with TRBJ2-6; no definite D call. Germline V gene data show CDR1 as SEHNR and CDR2 as FQNEAQ (reference sequence). This CDR3 spans 15 amino acids. The V gene lost 5 bases and the J gene lost 0 bases, with 8 bases spanning the gap. In DNA form, the CDR3 reads TGTGCCAGCAGCGCGGTTGTCTCTGGGGCCAACGTCCTGACTTTC. Translating gives CASSAVVSGANVLTF.

This chain joins TRBV2 and TRBJ2-1, with D tentatively TRBD1 (6 bases). The V and J ends lost 6 bases and 6 bases respectively, with 21 bases between them. This CDR3 comprises 16 residues. Germline CDR1 SNHLY, CDR2 FYNNEI. The CDR3 loop is CASRDRPGTNINEQFF. CDR3 nucleotide sequence: TGTGCCAGCAGGGATCGACCCGGGACAAACATCAATGAGCAGTTCTTC.

This chain joins TRBV6-5 and TRBJ1-6; the D is unclear. CDR1 and CDR2 from the germline V gene are MNHEY and SVGAGI. The CDR3 extends over 15 amino acids. V was trimmed by 2 bases and J by 5 bases, leaving 10 bases between them. CDR3 nucleotide sequence: TGTGCCAGCAGTTACCTGGGCTCGAATAATTCACCCCTCCACTTT. Encoded protein: CASSYLGSNNSPLHF.

The rearrangement links TRBV19 to TRBJ1-2; no definite D call. Germline values: CDR1 LNHDA, CDR2 SQIVND (reference sequence). The CDR3 length is 13 residues. The V end lost 6 bases, the J end lost 2 bases, and 10 bases lay between the germline ends. CDR3 in DNA: TGTGCCAGTAGCTCGGTAAACAACTATGGCTACACCTTC. Translated: CASSSVNNYGYTF.

The V and J genes are TRBV5-8 and TRBJ1-5; unclear D gene. Looked up from germline, CDR1 is SGHTS and CDR2 is YDEGEE. Between the trimmed V and J ends, which lost 4 bases and 4 bases, there was a span of 12 bases. The CDR3 extends over 14 amino acids. CDR3 amino acids: CASSPRTGNQPQHF. As DNA, the CDR3 is TGTGCCAGCAGCCCTAGGACGGGGAATCAGCCCCAGCATTTT.

V gene TRBV9 combines with J gene TRBJ2-4; TRBD1 aligns across 7 bases. This CDR3 is built from 16 residues. Looked up from germline, CDR1 is SGDLS and CDR2 is YYNGEE. V lost 5 bases and J lost 1; bases outside the gene matches: 9. For the CDR3, the DNA is TGTGCCAGCAGTGACACAGGGGAAGGGGCCAAAAACATTCAGTACTTC. It is translated as CASSDTGEGAKNIQYF.

This CDR3 is CASSQKPGLSQETQYF. The DNA of the CDR3 is TGTGCCAGCAGCCAAAAACCGGGATTAAGCCAAGAGACCCAGTACTTC. V is TRBV3-1 (or the pseudogene TRBV3-2) and J is TRBJ2-5, with a weak D call TRBD2 (5 bases). The CDR3 contains 16 residues. V was clipped by 2 bases and J by 1 base, with 14 bases between them. From germline, CDR1 is LGHDT and CDR2 YNNKEL (reference sequence).

The chain has TRBV23-1 and TRBJ2-1; TRBD2 matches at 7 bases. TRBV23-1 is marked as an open reading frame, function uncertain. CDR3 length: 13 residues. Germline trimming cut 5 bases from V and 4 bases from J; bases unmatched to any gene: 2. CDR3 in DNA: TGCGCCAGCAGTAACGGGAGGTACAATGAGCAGTTCTTC. Protein product: CASSNGRYNEQFF.

The chain links TRBV28 to TRBJ2-7; a possible D gene is TRBD2 (6 bases). The CDR3 runs to 13 residues. The V gene's germline CDR1 is MDHEN and CDR2 SYDVKM. The V end was cut by 6 bases, the J end by 2 bases, with 11 bases between. The CDR3: CASSRRAPYEQYF. Written as DNA, the CDR3 is TGTGCCAGCAGCAGGAGGGCCCCCTACGAGCAGTACTTC.

The gene calls are TRBV12-5 and TRBJ2-1; D is ambiguous. Looked up from germline, CDR1 is LGHNT and CDR2 is FRNRAP. The ends were cut back, 5 bases at V and 15 bases at J, with 14 bases in the middle. This CDR3 region has 11 residues. The CDR3 protein is CASGQRVGRFF. As DNA, the CDR3 is TGTGCTAGTGGTCAACGGGTTGGTCGGTTCTTC. The variable domain in full, with the rest retrieved from reference TRBV12-5 and TRBJ2-1, is DARVTQTPRHKVTEMGQEVTMRCQPILGHNTVFWYRQTMMQGLELLAYFRNRAPLDDSGMPKDRFSAEMPDATLATLKIQPSEPRDSAVYFCASGQRVGRFFGPGTRLTVL.

Only one count was recorded for this clone. The chain uses TRBV6-5 and TRBJ2-5; 7 bases fit TRBD1. The ends lost 6 bases at V and 8 bases at J; junction bases unmatched: 12. The CDR3 contains 14 residues. Germline assignment: CDR1 MNHEY and CDR2 SVGAGI. Here the CDR3 DNA reads TGTGCCAGCAGAACAGGGGCCTCCAGTCGCACCCAGTACTTC. This codes for CASRTGASSRTQYF.

The CDR3 protein is CASSFGGQGRTEAFF. The DNA of the CDR3 is TGTGCCAGCAGTTTCGGGGGGCAGGGAAGGACTGAAGCTTTCTTT. The rearrangement uses TRBV27 and TRBJ1-1, with a weak D call TRBD1 (6 bases). Germline-derived CDR1 and CDR2 are MNHEY and SMNVEV (reference sequence). The CDR3 spans 15 residues. V dropped 3 bases and J dropped 5 bases, with 16 bases sitting between them.

The chain couples TRBV2 to TRBJ1-6, with unresolved D. V was shortened by 6 bases and J by 0 bases, with 3 bases between the two germline ends. This CDR3 contains 13 residues. Germline CDR1 SNHLY, CDR2 FYNNEI. The CDR3 protein is CASRSSYNSPLHF. The CDR3 DNA reads TGTGCCAGCAGGAGCTCCTATAATTCACCCCTCCACTTT.

The chain employs TRBV25-1 and TRBJ2-1; 7 bases fit TRBD2. The V gene's germline CDR1 is MGHDK and CDR2 SYGVNS. The J segment lost 6 bases and the V segment lost 6 bases, leaving 8 bases of the junction unmatched. CDR3 length: 14 residues. CDR3 DNA: TGTGCCAGCAGCCGCGGACTAGTCGGCAATGAGCAGTTCTTC. Translation gives CASSRGLVGNEQFF.

The chain has TRBV12-3 or TRBV12-4 and TRBJ1-2; 9 bases map to TRBD1. The CDR3 is 13 amino acids. After removal of 4 bases from V and 5 bases from J, the junction contained 2 bases not matched to a gene. CDR3 bases: TGTGCCAGCAGTTGGGACAGGGAGTATGGCTACACCTTC. Its translation: CASSWDREYGYTF.